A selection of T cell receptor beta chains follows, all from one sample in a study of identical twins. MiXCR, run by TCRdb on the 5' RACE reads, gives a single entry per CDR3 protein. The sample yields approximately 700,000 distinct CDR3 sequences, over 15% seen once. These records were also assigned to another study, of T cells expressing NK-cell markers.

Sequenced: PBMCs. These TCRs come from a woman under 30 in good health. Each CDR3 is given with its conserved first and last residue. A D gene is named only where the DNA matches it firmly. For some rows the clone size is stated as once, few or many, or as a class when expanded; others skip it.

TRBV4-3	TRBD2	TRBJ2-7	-	TGCGCCAGCAGCCAACTCCAACGGGGACTAGCGGGAGGCGACGAGCAGTACTTC	CASSQLQRGLAGGDEQYF
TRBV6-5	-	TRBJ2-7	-	TGTGCCAGCAGTTACGCACGGGAAATCTACGAGCAGTACTTC	CASSYAREIYEQYF
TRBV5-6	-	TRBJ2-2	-	TGTGCCAGCAGCTTGGACCTAGATGCCGGGGAGCTGTTTTTT	CASSLDLDAGELFF
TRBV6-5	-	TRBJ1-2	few	TGTGCCAGCAGTTACTCGTCGGCAGGTGGTGGCTACACCTTC	CASSYSSAGGGYTF
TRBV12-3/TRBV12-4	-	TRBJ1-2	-	TGTGCCAGCAGCTCATATCAGCAAGCGTGGGGCTACACCTTC	CASSSYQQAWGYTF
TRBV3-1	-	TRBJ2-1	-	TGTGCCAGCAGCCGTGCATTGGAGCAGTTCTTC	CASSRALEQFF
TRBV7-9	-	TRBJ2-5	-	TGTGCCAGCAGCTTAGGGGGAGGACTCCCCCACCAAGAGACCCAGTACTTC	CASSLGGGLPHQETQYF
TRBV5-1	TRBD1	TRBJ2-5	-	TGCGCCAGCAGCTTGAACCTAGGGGGCGCCCAGGGGGAGACCCAGTACTTC	CASSLNLGGAQGETQYF
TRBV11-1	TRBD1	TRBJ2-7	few	TGTGCCAGCAGCCAACAGATACGCCCGGGACAGGAGACCTACGAGCAGTACTTC	CASSQQIRPGQETYEQYF
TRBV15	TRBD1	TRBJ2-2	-	TGTGCCACCAGCAGAGTTGGACAGGCTAACACCGGGGAGCTGTTTTTT	CATSRVGQANTGELFF
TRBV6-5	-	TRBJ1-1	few	TGTGCCAGCAGTTACGGTGGCAGGGTGAACACTGAAGCTTTCTTT	CASSYGGRVNTEAFF
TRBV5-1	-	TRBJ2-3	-	TGCGCCAGCAGCCATGCTCAGGATACGCAGTATTTT	CASSHAQDTQYF
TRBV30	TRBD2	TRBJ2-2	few	TGTGCCTGGAGGGTTAGCGGGACCGGGGAGCTGTTTTTT	CAWRVSGTGELFF
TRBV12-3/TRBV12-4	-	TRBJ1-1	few	TGTGCCGGGGGTGGGACGGATGCAGGACGGGGCACTGAAGCTTTCTTT	CAGGGTDAGRGTEAFF
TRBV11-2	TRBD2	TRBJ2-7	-	TGTGCCAGCAGCTTAGAAAGCCTTTGGGTCTCGAGCGGGGGGTCCTCCTACGAGCAGTACTTC	CASSLESLWVSSGGSSYEQYF
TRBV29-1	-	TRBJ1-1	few	TGCAGCGGGGTTCAGAGGCCTCGAAACGACATGAACACTGAAGCTTTCTTT	CSGVQRPRNDMNTEAFF
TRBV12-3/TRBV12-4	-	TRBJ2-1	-	TGTGCCAGCAGTTTTCAAGTATCGGGACATGAGCAGTTCTTC	CASSFQVSGHEQFF
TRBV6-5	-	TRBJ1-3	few	TGTGCCAGCAGTTACTGGAGCAGCTCTGGAAACACCATATATTTT	CASSYWSSSGNTIYF
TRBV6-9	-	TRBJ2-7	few	TGTGCCAGCAGTTACGGACTACCTAGATCTCGGAGATCTCCCGACGAGCAGTACTTC	CASSYGLPRSRRSPDEQYF
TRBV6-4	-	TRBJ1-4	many	TGTGCCAGCAGGACGGGGGCAACTAATGAAAAACTGTTTTTT	CASRTGATNEKLFF
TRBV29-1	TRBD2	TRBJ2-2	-	TGCAGCGCCGTCGGACTAGCGGGATTCACCGGGGAGCTGTTTTTT	CSAVGLAGFTGELFF
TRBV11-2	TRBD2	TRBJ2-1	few	TGTGCCAGCAGCTTAATAAGCGGGGGGGCCCCCTACAATGAGCAGTTCTTC	CASSLISGGAPYNEQFF
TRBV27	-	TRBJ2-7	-	TGTGCCAGCAGTATTACCGGGCAGTACATCCACGAGCAGTACTTC	CASSITGQYIHEQYF
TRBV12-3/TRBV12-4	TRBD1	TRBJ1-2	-	TGTGCCAGCAGTGCGACAGGGGCTAACTATGGCTACACCTTC	CASSATGANYGYTF
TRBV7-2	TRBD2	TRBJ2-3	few	TGTGCCAGCAGCCCCTGGGGGGGTCGCACAGATACGCAGTATTTT	CASSPWGGRTDTQYF
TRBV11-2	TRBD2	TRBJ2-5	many	TGTGCCAGCAGCGCCAGGGGACTAGCGGGGGCGGACAGGAAGACCCAGTACTTC	CASSARGLAGADRKTQYF
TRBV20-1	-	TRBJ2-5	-	TGCAGTGCTATTTCAGGGGGGGAGACCCAGTACTTC	CSAISGGETQYF
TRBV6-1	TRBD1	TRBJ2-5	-	TGTATCATCGGGGCAGGGGGCACAGAGACCCAGTACTTC	CIIGAGGTETQYF
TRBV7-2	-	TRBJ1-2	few	TGTGCCAGCAGTCCAGGGATCGGGCGGAACTATGGCTACACCTTC	CASSPGIGRNYGYTF
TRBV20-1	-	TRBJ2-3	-	TGCAGTGCTAGACGAACTAGCACAGATACGCAGTATTTT	CSARRTSTDTQYF
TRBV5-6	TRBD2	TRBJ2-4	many	TGTGCCAGCAGCCCCCTAGGCGGGAGTCGAGCCAAAAACATTCAGTACTTC	CASSPLGGSRAKNIQYF
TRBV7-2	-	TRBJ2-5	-	TGTGCCAGCAGCTTTTCTTGGGGTGGAGAGACCCAGTACTTC	CASSFSWGGETQYF
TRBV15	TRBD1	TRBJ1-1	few	TGTGCCACCAGGGCGGACAGGGGCGGGACTGAAGCTTTCTTT	CATRADRGGTEAFF
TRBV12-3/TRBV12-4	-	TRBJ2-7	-	TGTGCCAGCAGTTTTCAGGGAAAGTACGAGCAGTACTTC	CASSFQGKYEQYF
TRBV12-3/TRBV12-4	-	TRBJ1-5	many	TGTGCCAGCAGTTTAGCGCGGAATCAGCCCCAGCATTTT	CASSLARNQPQHF
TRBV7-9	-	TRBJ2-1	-	TGTGCCAGCAGCCCCGTGCCCGGGACGAATGAGCAGTTCTTC	CASSPVPGTNEQFF
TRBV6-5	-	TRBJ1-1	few	TGTGCCAGCAGTTCCGGACTCCTAAGGGGGACTGAAGCTTTCTTT	CASSSGLLRGTEAFF
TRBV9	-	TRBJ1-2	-	TGTGCCAGCAGCTCCGCGCTCCGGGACAATGGCTACACCTTC	CASSSALRDNGYTF
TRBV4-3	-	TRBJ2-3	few	TGCGCCAGCAGCCAAGAAATTACCGGGAGTAGGACAGATACGCAGTATTTT	CASSQEITGSRTDTQYF
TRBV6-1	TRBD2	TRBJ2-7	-	TGTGCCAGCTCCGTCGGGGGAGGGTCTAGGGAGCAGTACTTC	CASSVGGGSREQYF
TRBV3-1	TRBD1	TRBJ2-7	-	TGTGCCAGCAGCCCCTGGACGGGACAGGGCTTCTTCGAGCAGTACTTC	CASSPWTGQGFFEQYF
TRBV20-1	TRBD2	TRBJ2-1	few	TGCAGTGCTCAACGACTAGCGGGAACGCCCTACAATGAGCAGTTCTTC	CSAQRLAGTPYNEQFF
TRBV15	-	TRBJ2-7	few	TGTGCCACCAGCAGAGAACAAACCCGCTACGAGCAGTACTTC	CATSREQTRYEQYF
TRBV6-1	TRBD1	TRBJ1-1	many	TGTGCCAGCAGCCGAAACAGGGGGCCTGAAGCTTTCTTT	CASSRNRGPEAFF
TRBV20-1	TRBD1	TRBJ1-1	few	TGCAGTGCCGCCAACAGGGGGCTTACTGAAGCTTTCTTT	CSAANRGLTEAFF
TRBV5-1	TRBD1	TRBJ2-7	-	TGCGCCAGCAGCTTGGCCGGGACAGGGGTGAACGAGCAGTACTTC	CASSLAGTGVNEQYF
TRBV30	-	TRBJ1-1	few	TGTGCCTGGAGCATGAGAGGGTTTGAAGCTTTCTTT	CAWSMRGFEAFF
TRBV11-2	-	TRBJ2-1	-	TGTGCCAGCAGCAATCGCGTCTCTAAATACAATGAGCAGTTCTTC	CASSNRVSKYNEQFF
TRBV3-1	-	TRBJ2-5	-	TGTGCCAGCAGTTCAGCGGGACACGAGACCCAGTACTTC	CASSSAGHETQYF
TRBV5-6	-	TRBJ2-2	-	TGTGCCAGCAGCTGGGGGTGGACCGCCGGGGAGCTGGTTTTT	CASSWGWTAGELVF
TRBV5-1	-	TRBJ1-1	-	TGCGCCAGCAGCTTGGCCACGGGGCTCGAAGCTTTCTTT	CASSLATGLEAFF
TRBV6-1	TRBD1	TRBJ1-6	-	TGTGCCAGCTCCGGGACAGGGGTTTCACCCCTCCACTTT	CASSGTGVSPLHF
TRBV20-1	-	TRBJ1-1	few	TGCAGTGCCTCCTCCCAGGGTTGGTTCACTGAAGCTTTCTTT	CSASSQGWFTEAFF
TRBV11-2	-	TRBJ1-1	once	TGTGCCAGCAGCTTAAGCAGGGTAATCATGAACACTGAAGCTTTCTTT	CASSLSRVIMNTEAFF
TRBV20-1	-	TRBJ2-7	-	TGCAGTGCTCCCAGGGCTACTAGCTGGAGTTACGAGCAGTACTTC	CSAPRATSWSYEQYF